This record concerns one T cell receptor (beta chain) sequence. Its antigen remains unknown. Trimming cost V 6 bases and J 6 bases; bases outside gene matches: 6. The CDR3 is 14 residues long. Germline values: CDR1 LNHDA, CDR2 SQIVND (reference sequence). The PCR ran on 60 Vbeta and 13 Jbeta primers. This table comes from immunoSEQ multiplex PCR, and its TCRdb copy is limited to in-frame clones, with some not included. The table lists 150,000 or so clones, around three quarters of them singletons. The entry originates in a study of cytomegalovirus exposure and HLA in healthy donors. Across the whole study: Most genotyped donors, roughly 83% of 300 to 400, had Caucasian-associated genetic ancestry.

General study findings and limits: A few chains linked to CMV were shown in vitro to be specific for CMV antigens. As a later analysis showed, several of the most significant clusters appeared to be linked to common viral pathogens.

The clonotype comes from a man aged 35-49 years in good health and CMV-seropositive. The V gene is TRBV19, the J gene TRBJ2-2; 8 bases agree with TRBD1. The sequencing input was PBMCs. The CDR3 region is CASRTGVEAGELFF. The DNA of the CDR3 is TGTGCCAGTAGGACAGGGGTCGAAGCCGGGGAGCTGTTTTTT.